The 13 T cell receptor beta chains listed next were all sequenced from one sample in a study of cytotoxic CD8 clonotypes in ibrutinib-treated CLL. The assay was immunoSEQ multiplex PCR, and TCRdb's table has in-frame clones only and misses some. This sample has some 200,000 clones, with 70% to 75% found just once. The specimen was PBMCs, collected after 12 months of ibrutinib treatment. The receptors shown here come from a human donor with chronic lymphocytic leukemia.

The rearrangement links TRBV7-9 to TRBJ2-7; TRBD1 might be the D (6 bases). The CDR3 is 13 residues long. Germline V gene data show CDR1 as SEHNR and CDR2 as FQNEAQ (reference sequence). V was pared by 5 bases and J by 3 bases, with 11 bases between. CDR3 sequence: CASSPGASYEQYF. The CDR3 region has the DNA TGTGCCAGCAGCCCAGGGGCGAGCTACGAGCAGTACTTC.

The V and J genes are TRBV29-1 and TRBJ2-1, with 10 bases that match TRBD2. From germline, CDR1 is SQVTM and CDR2 ANQGSEA. The trim removed 2 bases at V and 7 bases at J, leaving 11 bases unmatched. CDR3 size: 16 residues. CDR3 region: CSVEKEAGGNGNEQFF. The CDR3 DNA reads TGCAGCGTTGAAAAAGAAGCGGGGGGGAATGGGAATGAGCAGTTCTTC.

This clone appeared once. The chain carries TRBV18 and TRBJ1-4, with TRBD1 matching 8 bases. With 5 bases clipped from V and 5 bases from J, the junction kept 13 bases outside the gene matches. CDR1 is KGHSH and CDR2 is LQKENI in the germline V gene. The CDR3 runs 17 residues. This chain's CDR3 is CASSLTRTTGGNEKLFF. In DNA, the CDR3 is TGTGCCAGCTCATTAACGAGGACCACAGGGGGGAATGAAAAACTGTTTTTT.

This clone was observed a few times. V is TRBV6-5 and J is TRBJ1-1; unclear D gene. The CDR3 consists of 15 residues. V was shortened by 2 bases and J by 1 base, with 11 bases between the two germline ends. CDR1 MNHEY and CDR2 SVGAGI come from the germline V gene. CDR3 DNA sequence: TGTGCCAGCAGTTACGCCCCCGGGAAGAACACTGAAGCTTTCTTT. Amino acid sequence: CASSYAPGKNTEAFF.

This clone appeared a few times. The rearrangement joins TRBV7-8 to TRBJ1-6, with D hard to call. Germline CDR1 SGHVS, CDR2 FQNEAQ. The CDR3 runs 14 residues. Trimming took 7 bases from V and 13 from J, leaving 20 bases between them. DNA for the CDR3: TGTGCCAGCACCTCAGTGGGCGGCAGCCCGCCCCTCCACTTT. Amino acids: CASTSVGGSPPLHF.

The chain recombines TRBV6-5 with TRBJ1-2, with 9 bases lining up with TRBD1. Germline-derived CDR1 and CDR2 are MNHEY and SVGAGI. The CDR3 loop spans 14 amino acids. Trimming took 6 bases from V and 7 from J; bases not matched to a gene: 9. The CDR3 DNA is TGTGCCAGCAGACGGACAGGGGAGGCGGGTGGCTACACCTTC. Protein sequence: CASRRTGEAGGYTF.

This clone is a singleton in its sample. The gene calls are TRBV4-3 and TRBJ2-7, with 10 bases lining up with TRBD2. Germline V gene data show CDR1 as LGHNA and CDR2 as YSLEER. The CDR3 is 14 residues long. Trimming removed 1 base from V and 4 bases from J; junction bases left unmatched: 1. The CDR3 here is CASSQGTSGYEQYF. CDR3 sequence (DNA): TGCGCCAGCAGCCAAGGGACTAGCGGTTACGAGCAGTACTTC.

The rearrangement uses TRBV6-1 and TRBJ2-4; D is undetermined. This CDR3 region has 14 residues. Germline V lookup: CDR1 MNHNS, CDR2 SASEGT. V lost 6 bases to trimming and J lost 0 bases, with 9 bases between them. Here the CDR3 DNA reads TGTGCCAGCAGACCCAATCTAGCCAAAAACATTCAGTACTTC. It encodes CASRPNLAKNIQYF.

V usage is TRBV5-1 and J usage is TRBJ2-3, with 9 bases aligning to TRBD1. Per the germline V gene, CDR1 is SGHRS and CDR2 is YFSETQ. V dropped 6 bases and J dropped 1; count of bases not matched to a gene: 9. The length of the CDR3 is 16 residues. CDR3 region: CASTTGQGSGTDTQYF. CDR3 sequence (DNA): TGCGCCAGCACCACTGGACAGGGGAGCGGCACAGATACGCAGTATTTT.

This chain uses TRBV18 with TRBJ1-2; 8 nucleotides line up with TRBD1. V was clipped by 4 bases and J by 8 bases; unmatched bases: 6. The CDR3 is 13 residues long. Germline loops: CDR1 KGHSH, CDR2 LQKENI. The CDR3 here is CASSLGQGGGYTF. CDR3 DNA sequence: TGTGCCAGCTCACTCGGACAGGGCGGAGGCTACACCTTC.

The chain is built from TRBV5-1 and TRBJ1-1, with D perhaps matching TRBD1 (6 bases). V gave up 0 bases and J gave up 5 bases, with 11 bases separating them. There are 14 residues in the CDR3. Germline CDR1 reads SGHRS; CDR2 reads YFSETQ. CDR3 sequence (DNA): TGCGCCAGCAGCTTGGGCGAACAGGGAACTGAAGCTTTCTTT. Residues: CASSLGEQGTEAFF.

The chain combines TRBV7-2 with TRBJ1-1, with TRBD1 identical over 7 bases. V shed 5 bases, J shed 5 bases, and the junction held 8 bases outside the gene matches. The CDR3 is 14 amino acids. CDR1 is SGHTA, CDR2 FQGNSA, per germline. The chain's CDR3 is CASSPGQSRTEAFF. CDR3 in DNA: TGTGCCAGCAGCCCGGGACAGTCAAGGACTGAAGCTTTCTTT.

Concerning this clone: The same CDR3 arises from other DNA sequences in this sample as well. This sequence joins TRBV2 and TRBJ2-3; possible D gene TRBD1, 6 bases. V lost 6 bases to trimming and J lost 0 bases, with 7 bases between them. This CDR3 is built from 13 residues. CDR1 is SNHLY and CDR2 is FYNNEI in the germline V gene. The CDR3 protein is CASRQGSTDTQYF. The CDR3, as DNA: TGTGCCAGCAGACAGGGAAGCACAGATACGCAGTATTTT.